Shown below are 26 T cell receptor beta chains from a single sample sequenced in a study of T cells in localized non-small cell lung cancer. The repertoire was sequenced with immunoSEQ multiplex PCR; TCRdb's copy has only in-frame clones and lacks some. The sample lists over 8,500 clones, under 95% occurring once. The sample here was peripheral blood, taken before any cancer treatment. The receptors here all came from a woman aged 35-70 years with stage I squamous cell lung carcinoma.

The gene calls are TRBV13 and TRBJ1-2, with D possibly being TRBD1 (5 bases). The V end lost 7 bases, the J end lost 4 bases, and 19 bases lay between the germline ends. Germline CDR1 reads PRHDT; CDR2 reads FYEKMQ (reference sequence). The CDR3 spans 15 residues. In nucleotides, the CDR3 is TGTGCCAGCACCCACGGGGGGAGTGGTTTCTATGGCTACACCTTC. Protein: CASTHGGSGFYGYTF.

This rearrangement joins TRBV29-1 to TRBJ1-2; weak D call: TRBD1 (5 bases). Trimming removed 3 bases from V and 4 bases from J, with 12 bases in between. Germline CDR1 reads SQVTM; CDR2 reads ANQGSEA. The CDR3 is 13 amino acids. In nucleotides, the CDR3 is TGCAGCGTTGACGGAAGGGACGGCTATGGCTACACCTTC. Encoded protein: CSVDGRDGYGYTF.

The V call is TRBV7-6, the J call TRBJ2-1, with 10 bases that match TRBD2. Germline V CDR1 and CDR2: SGHVS, FNYEAQ. This CDR3 region has 17 residues. After removal of 5 bases from V and 2 bases from J, the junction contained 9 bases not matched to a gene. The CDR3 coding sequence is TGTGCCAGCAGCCGAGGTAGCGGGGGGTTTGCCTACAATGAGCAGTTCTTC. Translated, it gives CASSRGSGGFAYNEQFF.

The rearrangement joins TRBV6-5 to TRBJ1-2; 7 bases align to TRBD1. Unmatched junction bases numbered 7, after V lost 8 bases and J lost 7 bases. The CDR3 is 12 amino acids. Per the germline V gene, CDR1 is MNHEY and CDR2 is SVGAGI. CDR3 sequence reads: CASGRQGTGYTF. The CDR3 bases are TGTGCCAGCGGTCGACAGGGCACTGGCTACACCTTC.

V is TRBV30 and J is TRBJ2-2; weak D call: TRBD2 (5 bases). The V end lost 4 bases, the J end lost 0 bases, and 12 bases lay between the germline ends. In germline, CDR1 is GTSNPN, CDR2 SVGIG (reference sequence). This CDR3 is 15 amino acids long. The CDR3 DNA sequence: TGTGCCTGGAATAAGGGAGAAACGAACACCGGGGAGCTGTTTTTT. It is translated as CAWNKGETNTGELFF. Together with reference TRBV30 and TRBJ2-2, the CDR3 gives the full variable domain: SQTIHQWPATLVQPVGSPLSLECTVEGTSNPNLYWYRQAAGRGLQLLFYSVGIGQISSEVPQNLSASRPQDRQFILSSKKLLLSDSGFYLCAWNKGETNTGELFFGEGSRLTVL.

The sample holds one count of this clone. The chain links TRBV4-1 to TRBJ1-2; TRBD1 aligns across 7 bases. With 0 bases clipped from V and 2 bases from J, the junction kept 3 bases outside the gene matches. The CDR3 spans 15 residues. Germline CDR1 MGHRA, CDR2 YSYEKL. The CDR3 DNA is TGCGCCAGCAGCCAAGACCCGGGACAGAACTATGGCTACACCTTC. Residues: CASSQDPGQNYGYTF.

The chain joins TRBV27 to TRBJ2-1; D gene uncertain. CDR3 length equals 11 residues. Germline CDR1 MNHEY, CDR2 SMNVEV (reference sequence). V lost 9 bases, J lost 4 bases, and 7 bases lay in between. Here the CDR3 DNA reads TGTGCCAGTTTATCGTACAATGAGCAGTTCTTC. It encodes CASLSYNEQFF.

The chain has TRBV9 and TRBJ2-1; D is possibly TRBD2 (5 bases). The CDR3 consists of 16 residues. Trimming removed 0 bases from V and 2 bases from J, with 12 bases in between. Germline CDR1 and CDR2: SGDLS and YYNGEE. The CDR3 DNA reads as TGTGCCAGCAGCGTAGTCCCTAGCCAAACCTACAATGAGCAGTTCTTC. Translation gives CASSVVPSQTYNEQFF.

The genes are TRBV7-9 and TRBJ2-5; unclear D gene. V was clipped by 2 bases and J by 1 base, with 5 bases between them. The germline CDR1 and CDR2 sequences are SEHNR and FQNEAQ (reference sequence). The CDR3 totals 13 residues. The CDR3: CASSLNSQETQYF. In DNA, the CDR3 is TGTGCCAGCAGCTTAAACAGCCAAGAGACCCAGTACTTC. Using reference TRBV7-9 and TRBJ2-5 for the parts outside the CDR3, the full variable domain is DTGVSQNPRHKITKRGQNVTFRCDPISEHNRLYWYRQTLGQGPEFLTYFQNEAQLEKSRLLSDRFSAERPKGSFSTLEIQRTEQGDSAMYLCASSLNSQETQYFGPGTRLLVL.

This chain links TRBV6-1 with TRBJ2-5; TRBD1 is a possible D gene (6 bases). The tail of the sequence fits TRBJ2-7 better, so the J call may be wrong. This CDR3 comprises 16 residues. The V gene's germline CDR1 is MNHNS and CDR2 SASEGT. For the CDR3, the DNA is TGTGCCAGCAGTGAGGACGGGGACACGAGCTCCTACGAGCAGTACTTC. Translated, it gives CASSEDGDTSSYEQYF.

The chain carries TRBV12-5 and TRBJ1-4; D remains ambiguous. The CDR3 is 14 residues long. V lost 1 base, J lost 4 bases, and 7 bases lay in between. Germline CDR1 reads LGHNT; CDR2 reads FRNRAP. The DNA for the CDR3 is TGTGCTAGTGGTTTGGGGCATCTTAATGAAAAACTGTTTTTT. Residues: CASGLGHLNEKLFF. The full variable domain, in which reference TRBV12-5 and TRBJ1-4 provide the parts outside the CDR3, is DARVTQTPRHKVTEMGQEVTMRCQPILGHNTVFWYRQTMMQGLELLAYFRNRAPLDDSGMPKDRFSAEMPDATLATLKIQPSEPRDSAVYFCASGLGHLNEKLFFGSGTQLSVL.

This clone has only a few counts. The genes are TRBV5-1 and TRBJ1-1; perhaps TRBD1 as D (6 bases). Trimming pared 7 bases from V and 11 bases from J, leaving 18 bases between. Per the germline V gene, CDR1 is SGHRS and CDR2 is YFSETQ. This CDR3 region has 12 residues. The CDR3 sequence: CASAVAGDYAFF. CDR3 sequence (DNA): TGCGCCAGCGCTGTGGCAGGGGACTACGCTTTCTTT.

This clone was counted once. The chain couples TRBV6-5 to TRBJ1-2, with D maybe TRBD1 (5 bases). Germline assignment: CDR1 MNHEY and CDR2 SVGAGI. Trimming shortened V by 7 bases and J by 14 bases, and 23 bases separated the two germline ends. The CDR3 extends over 13 amino acids. CDR3 in DNA: TGTGCCAGCACCACCGACGGGCGGGGGGTTCGGACCTTC. It codes for CASTTDGRGVRTF.

The chain links TRBV29-1 to TRBJ2-3; D remains ambiguous. This CDR3 spans 12 amino acids. The germline V gene encodes CDR1 SQVTM and CDR2 ANQGSEA. Trimming removed 6 bases from V and 0 bases from J, with 7 bases in between. Here the CDR3 reads CSVDVSTDTQYF. The CDR3 DNA follows: TGCAGCGTAGACGTTAGCACAGATACGCAGTATTTT.

V gene TRBV30 combines with J gene TRBJ2-1; D gene unclear. The CDR3 spans 13 residues. V was shortened by 0 bases and J by 4 bases, with 7 bases between the two germline ends. CDR1 and CDR2 from the germline V gene are GTSNPN and SVGIG (reference sequence). CDR3: CAWSVGPYNEQFF. CDR3 in DNA: TGTGCCTGGAGTGTCGGGCCTTACAATGAGCAGTTCTTC. Together with reference TRBV30 and TRBJ2-1, the CDR3 gives the full variable domain: SQTIHQWPATLVQPVGSPLSLECTVEGTSNPNLYWYRQAAGRGLQLLFYSVGIGQISSEVPQNLSASRPQDRQFILSSKKLLLSDSGFYLCAWSVGPYNEQFFGPGTRLTVL.

The J gene is TRBJ1-6, the V gene TRBV2; D gene ambiguous. V was trimmed by 0 bases and J by 6 bases, leaving 0 bases between them. The length of the CDR3 is 12 residues. Germline CDR1 is SNHLY and CDR2 is FYNNEI. This chain's CDR3 is CASSEANSPLHF. CDR3 nucleotides: TGTGCCAGCAGTGAAGCTAATTCACCCCTCCACTTT.

The gene calls are TRBV6-4 and TRBJ2-1; 7 bases are shared with TRBD2. This CDR3 comprises 19 residues. Germline V lookup: CDR1 MRHNA, CDR2 SNTAGT. The trim removed 0 bases at V and 3 bases at J, leaving 14 bases unmatched. The CDR3 sequence is CASSDSISTSGAYYNEQFF. CDR3 nucleotides: TGTGCCAGCAGTGACTCGATCTCAACCAGCGGGGCCTACTACAATGAGCAGTTCTTC.

The rearrangement joins TRBV6-5 to TRBJ2-5, with TRBD2 identical over 10 bases. Germline CDR1 MNHEY, CDR2 SVGAGI. V shed 4 bases, J shed 1 base, and the junction held 6 bases outside the gene matches. This CDR3 is 16 amino acids long. CDR3 in amino acids: CASSSRTSGFQETQYF. The CDR3 nucleotides are TGTGCCAGCAGTTCCAGGACTAGCGGATTCCAAGAGACCCAGTACTTC.

The chain uses TRBV27 and TRBJ1-1; weak D call: TRBD1 (5 bases). This CDR3 is built from 15 residues. CDR1 is MNHEY and CDR2 is SMNVEV in the germline V gene (reference sequence). V was pared by 0 bases and J by 0 bases, with 8 bases between. CDR3 nucleotides: TGTGCCAGCAGTTTATCGGACATTTTGAACACTGAAGCTTTCTTT. It codes for CASSLSDILNTEAFF.

The chain is built from TRBV4-1 and TRBJ1-2; D remains ambiguous. Trimming stripped 1 base from V and 3 bases from J, with 15 bases between. Germline values: CDR1 MGHRA, CDR2 YSYEKL. The CDR3 extends over 16 amino acids. CDR3 region: CASSQGLRGGHYGYTF. The CDR3 DNA follows: TGCGCCAGCAGCCAAGGTCTCCGGGGAGGGCACTATGGCTACACCTTC.

The chain recombines TRBV7-2 with TRBJ2-3; no definite D call. Trimming removed 8 bases from V and 0 bases from J, with 9 bases in between. This CDR3 is built from 13 residues. The germline CDR1 and CDR2 sequences are SGHTA and FQGNSA. The CDR3 protein is CASCWASTDTQYF. The CDR3 DNA follows: TGTGCCAGCTGCTGGGCTAGCACAGATACGCAGTATTTT.

The chain employs TRBV27 and TRBJ1-2; D might be TRBD1 (6 bases). CDR3 size: 15 residues. V shed 6 bases and J shed 2 bases, with 16 bases lying between them. CDR1 MNHEY and CDR2 SMNVEV come from the germline V gene (reference sequence). CDR3 loop: CASSQSTGANYGYTF. The CDR3 nucleotides read TGTGCCAGCAGCCAATCGACAGGCGCCAACTATGGCTACACCTTC.

The chain links TRBV11-2 to TRBJ1-6; 9 nucleotides match TRBD1. Germline V gene lookup returns CDR1 SGHAT and CDR2 FQNNGV. The ends lost 4 bases at V and 0 bases at J; junction bases unmatched: 10. There are 19 residues in the CDR3. CDR3 sequence (DNA): TGTGCCAGCAGCTCGCAGGGACAGGGAGGAAGCTCCTATAATTCACCCCTCCACTTT. It is translated as CASSSQGQGGSSYNSPLHF.

The chain has TRBV4-1 and TRBJ1-1, with D perhaps TRBD1 (5 bases). CDR1 is MGHRA and CDR2 is YSYEKL in the germline V gene. Trimming cost V 1 base and J 5 bases, with 11 bases left between them. The CDR3 loop spans 14 amino acids. CDR3 nucleotides: TGCGCCAGCAGCCAAGTGGGGGTGGGGACTGAAGCTTTCTTT. Residues: CASSQVGVGTEAFF.

This clone is a singleton in its sample. This sequence joins TRBV4-3 and TRBJ2-1; D gene uncertain. The CDR3 extends over 17 amino acids. Germline CDR1 and CDR2: LGHNA and YSLEER. Trimming left V 4 bases short and J 2 bases short, with 18 bases between. CDR3: CASSRITDQLAYNEQFF. The CDR3 region has the DNA TGCGCCAGCAGCCGTATTACGGATCAGTTGGCCTACAATGAGCAGTTCTTC.

V is TRBV4-1 and J is TRBJ2-7; 8 positions agree with TRBD1. The CDR3 runs to 15 residues. V lost 2 bases to trimming and J lost 0 bases; unmatched junction nucleotides: 3. Germline CDR1 and CDR2: MGHRA and YSYEKL. CDR3 nucleotide sequence: TGCGCCAGCAGCCAAAGACAGGGGATCTCCTACGAGCAGTACTTC. It is translated as CASSQRQGISYEQYF.